A single sample gave rise to the 23 T cell receptor beta chains below, sequenced in a study of vaccination effects on CD4 cells after COVID-19. Here immunoSEQ multiplex PCR was the method, and the copy in TCRdb shows in-frame clones only, minus some. This sample has some 17,000 clones; approximately 82% occur once, and the top ten carry 15% to 20%. Using viral peptide pools, the ViraFEST assay grew out antigen-specific CD4+ T cells prior to sequencing. Subsequent to less than twelve days of culture, CD4+ T cells were isolated. According to PCR results, the person was infected with SARS-CoV-2 between March and December 2020. Everyone in the study got two shots of either the BNT162b2 or mRNA-1273 vaccine. These receptors are not linked to any known antigen. Source: CD4+ T cells from PBMCs cultured with SARS-CoV-2 spike peptides, taken after COVID-19 vaccination. These receptors all stem from a human donor who had a prior SARS-CoV-2 infection.

The chain combines TRBV18 with TRBJ2-7; a possible D gene is TRBD2 (6 bases). Germline loops: CDR1 KGHSH, CDR2 LQKENI. The CDR3 has 15 residues. Trimming shortened V by 0 bases and J by 4 bases, and 13 bases separated the two germline ends. The CDR3 nucleotides are TGTGCCAGCTCACCACCTAGCGGAGAACTGTACGAGCAGTACTTC. Translation: CASSPPSGELYEQYF.

This chain joins TRBV21-1 and TRBJ2-7. TRBV21-1 is flagged as a pseudogene. The CDR3 sequence is 16 residues long. CDR3 in amino acids: CASSKTERLCSYEQYF. In DNA form, the CDR3 reads TGTGCCAGCAGCAAAACAGAAAGACTTTGCTCCTACGAGCAGTACTTC.

The CDR3 nucleotides read TGCGCCAGCAGGCTGACAGGAAGCGCAGATACGCAGTATTTT. Amino acid sequence: CASRLTGSADTQYF. This chain joins TRBV4-3 and TRBJ2-3, with D perhaps TRBD1 (6 bases). The V gene lost 6 bases and the J gene lost 4 bases, with 14 bases spanning the gap. From germline, CDR1 is LGHNA and CDR2 YSLEER. The CDR3 is made up of 14 amino acids.

The chain combines TRBV6-5 with TRBJ1-1; D may be TRBD1 (6 bases). The CDR3 is 15 residues long. The V and J ends lost 4 bases and 4 bases respectively, with 16 bases between them. CDR1 MNHEY and CDR2 SVGAGI come from the germline V gene. CDR3 nucleotides: TGTGCCAGCAGTTCCGTGGACAGTTTGGGCACTGAAGCTTTCTTT. Translated, it gives CASSSVDSLGTEAFF.

The V call is TRBV24-1, the J call TRBJ2-7, with D uncertain. CDR1 and CDR2 from the germline V gene are KGHDR and SFDVKD. Trimming left V 4 bases short and J 2 bases short, with 8 bases between. This CDR3 spans 13 amino acids. CDR3 DNA sequence: TGTGCCACCAGTGACCCGACGGCCTACGAGCAGTACTTC. Encoded protein: CATSDPTAYEQYF.

This clone was recorded once. This chain links TRBV6-2 or TRBV6-3 with TRBJ2-3; D is uncertain. V shed 0 bases and J shed 2 bases, with 12 bases lying between them. Germline V gene data show CDR1 as MNHEY and CDR2 as SVGEGT. This CDR3 is built from 16 residues. CDR3 DNA sequence: TGTGCCAGCAGTTACTCGAGTAGCTACCTCACAGATACGCAGTATTTT. This encodes CASSYSSSYLTDTQYF.

The rearrangement links TRBV19 to TRBJ2-1; 7 bases align to TRBD1. This CDR3 has 15 amino acids. The V segment lost 5 bases and the J segment 2 bases; nucleotides outside the gene matches: 6. Germline CDR1 is LNHDA and CDR2 is SQIVND (reference sequence). The CDR3 loop is CASSRGQGAYNEQFF. CDR3 DNA sequence: TGTGCCAGTAGTCGAGGGCAGGGGGCCTACAATGAGCAGTTCTTC.

This sequence joins TRBV5-1 and TRBJ2-7; 9 nucleotides agree with TRBD1. In germline, CDR1 is SGHRS, CDR2 YFSETQ. The trim removed 4 bases at V and 5 bases at J, leaving 7 bases unmatched. The CDR3 has 14 amino acids. The CDR3, as DNA: TGCGCCAGCAGCCCCGGGACAGGGATCCACGAGCAGTACTTC. The encoded protein is CASSPGTGIHEQYF.

This clone is a singleton in its sample. The J gene is TRBJ2-3, the V gene TRBV11-2; 8 bases align to TRBD1. With V trimmed by 6 bases and J by 4 bases, 9 bases remained unmatched. Germline-derived CDR1 and CDR2 are SGHAT and FQNNGV. The CDR3 sequence is 15 residues long. CDR3 in amino acids: CASRSTGGSSDTQYF. For the CDR3, the DNA is TGTGCCAGCAGATCCACAGGGGGTAGTTCAGATACGCAGTATTTT.

The chain joins TRBV5-1 to TRBJ1-5; D remains ambiguous. Germline CDR1 and CDR2: SGHRS and YFSETQ. The V end was cut by 3 bases, the J end by 3 bases, with 13 bases between. This CDR3 spans 15 amino acids. CDR3: CASSSNGQLNQPQHF. CDR3 nucleotides: TGCGCCAGCAGCTCAAACGGGCAGCTCAATCAGCCCCAGCATTTT.

V gene TRBV18 combines with J gene TRBJ2-3, with D possibly called TRBD1 or TRBD2 (5 bases each). Trimming took off 4 bases at V and 3 bases at J, with 14 bases between the two ends. The germline V gene has CDR1 KGHSH and CDR2 LQKENI. CDR3 length equals 15 residues. CDR3 in amino acids: CASSRGYSRTDTQYF. The CDR3 bases are TGTGCCAGCTCACGGGGGTATTCGAGGACAGATACGCAGTATTTT. The full variable domain, rest sourced from reference TRBV18 and TRBJ2-3, is NAGVMQNPRHLVRRRGQEARLRCSPMKGHSHVYWYRQLPEEGLKFMVYLQKENIIDESGMPKERFSAEFPKEGPSILRIQQVVRGDSAAYFCASSRGYSRTDTQYFGPGTRLTVL.

The J gene is TRBJ2-2, the V gene TRBV27; no definite D call. The CDR3 runs to 15 residues. V was clipped by 2 bases and J by 1 base, with 8 bases between them. Germline CDR1 reads MNHEY; CDR2 reads SMNVEV (reference sequence). CDR3 DNA: TGTGCCAGCAGTTTAGAAGGGCTGAACACCGGGGAGCTGTTTTTT. Translated, it gives CASSLEGLNTGELFF.

J is TRBJ1-2 and V is TRBV14; TRBD1 might be the D (6 bases). Germline V gene sequence: CDR1 SGHDN, CDR2 FVKESK. Trimming took off 0 bases at V and 4 bases at J, with 12 bases between the two ends. This CDR3 region has 15 residues. The CDR3 is CASSQEFRGPYGYTF. The DNA for the CDR3 is TGTGCCAGCAGCCAAGAGTTCAGGGGCCCCTATGGCTACACCTTC.

By share of the sample, this clone is medium-sized. The gene calls are TRBV6-5 and TRBJ2-3; D not resolved. The CDR3 covers 12 residues. Looked up from germline, CDR1 is MNHEY and CDR2 is SVGAGI. Trimming stripped 4 bases from V and 0 bases from J, with 2 bases between. CDR3 loop: CASSSSTDTQYF. For the CDR3, the DNA is TGTGCCAGCAGTTCTAGCACAGATACGCAGTATTTT.

The chain joins TRBV7-2 to TRBJ1-3; tentative D call: TRBD1 (6 bases). The CDR3 spans 17 residues. V lost 5 bases, J lost 4 bases, and 21 bases lay in between. Germline values: CDR1 SGHTA, CDR2 FQGNSA. The CDR3 DNA sequence: TGTGCCAGCAGCCCAAGGGGGTCGGGAGTGGGGGGAAACACCATATATTTT. Its translation is CASSPRGSGVGGNTIYF.

This clone occurred a few times. The chain recombines TRBV7-3 with TRBJ1-6; D is unclear. This CDR3 has 13 amino acids. Per the germline V gene, CDR1 is SGHTA and CDR2 is FQGTGA. Trimming took 5 bases from V and 8 from J, leaving 10 bases between them. CDR3 sequence reads: CASSLSSDSPLHF. CDR3 DNA: TGTGCCAGCAGCCTCTCCAGTGATTCACCCCTCCACTTT.

This chain uses TRBV19 with TRBJ2-2; 11 bases match TRBD2. CDR1 is LNHDA and CDR2 is SQIVND in the germline V gene (reference sequence). The V segment lost 5 bases and the J segment 6 bases; nucleotides outside the gene matches: 5. The CDR3 runs 15 residues. CDR3 nucleotide sequence: TGTGCCAGTAGTCGACTAGCGGGAATAGCCGGGGAGCTGTTTTTT. As protein: CASSRLAGIAGELFF. The whole variable domain, remainder taken from reference TRBV19 and TRBJ2-2, is DGGITQSPKYLFRKEGQNVTLSCEQNLNHDAMYWYRQDPGQGLRLIYYSQIVNDFQKGDIAEGYSVSREKKESFPLTVTSAQKNPTAFYLCASSRLAGIAGELFFGEGSRLTVL.

This sequence joins TRBV18 and TRBJ2-1, with 7 bases aligning to TRBD1. CDR3 length: 18 amino acids. V was clipped by 1 base and J by 4 bases; unmatched bases: 13. Germline CDR1 reads KGHSH; CDR2 reads LQKENI. The CDR3 here is CASSPRSATGHVYNEQFF. DNA for the CDR3: TGTGCCAGCTCACCACGTTCCGCGACAGGGCATGTTTACAATGAGCAGTTCTTC.

This chain joins TRBV20-1 and TRBJ2-7, with 9 bases matching TRBD2. V lost 3 bases to trimming and J lost 3 bases; unmatched junction nucleotides: 15. This CDR3 region has 17 residues. Germline V gene sequence: CDR1 DFQATT, CDR2 SNEGSKA (reference sequence). CDR3 sequence: CSASPSGGTTLHYEQYF. The CDR3 region has the DNA TGCAGTGCTAGTCCCAGCGGGGGGACCACTTTACACTACGAGCAGTACTTC.

J is TRBJ1-4 and V is TRBV18; possible D gene TRBD1, 5 bases. Looked up from germline, CDR1 is KGHSH and CDR2 is LQKENI. The CDR3 length is 15 residues. V lost 0 bases and J lost 4, with 9 bases in between. Here the CDR3 reads CASSPPGGYNEKLFF. CDR3 nucleotide sequence: TGTGCCAGCTCACCACCGGGGGGTTATAATGAAAAACTGTTTTTT.

The chain couples TRBV7-2 to TRBJ2-7, with 10 bases that match TRBD1. CDR3 size: 16 residues. J was trimmed by 2 bases and V by 4 bases; bases with no gene match: 8. Germline values: CDR1 SGHTA, CDR2 FQGNSA. The CDR3 coding sequence is TGTGCCAGCAGCTACCCTTTAGGACAGGGGGCCTACGAGCAGTACTTC. Residues: CASSYPLGQGAYEQYF.

V usage is TRBV19 and J usage is TRBJ2-3; no definite D call. V dropped 5 bases and J dropped 5 bases, with 11 bases sitting between them. The CDR3 runs 13 residues. The germline V gene has CDR1 LNHDA and CDR2 SQIVND (reference sequence). For the CDR3, the DNA is TGTGCCAGTAGTGGACCGGAAGGAGATACGCAGTATTTT. This translates into CASSGPEGDTQYF.

The chain couples TRBV9 to TRBJ2-1, with TRBD2 identical over 12 bases. Germline V CDR1 and CDR2: SGDLS, YYNGEE. V was clipped by 5 bases and J by 3 bases; unmatched bases: 9. The length of the CDR3 is 17 residues. Here the CDR3 reads CASSPRLAGENYNEQFF. DNA for the CDR3: TGTGCCAGCAGTCCCCGACTAGCGGGAGAAAACTACAATGAGCAGTTCTTC.